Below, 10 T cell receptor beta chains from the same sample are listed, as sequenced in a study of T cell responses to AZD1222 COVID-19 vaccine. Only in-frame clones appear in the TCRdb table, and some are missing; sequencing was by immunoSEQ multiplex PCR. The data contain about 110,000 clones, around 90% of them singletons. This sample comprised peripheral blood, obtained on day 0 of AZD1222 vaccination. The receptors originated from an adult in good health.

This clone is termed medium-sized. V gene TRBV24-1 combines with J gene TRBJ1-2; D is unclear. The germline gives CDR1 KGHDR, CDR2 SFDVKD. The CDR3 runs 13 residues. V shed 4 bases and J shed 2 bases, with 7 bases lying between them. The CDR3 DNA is TGTGCCACCAGTGAAAGCCAGAACTATGGCTACACCTTC. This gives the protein CATSESQNYGYTF.

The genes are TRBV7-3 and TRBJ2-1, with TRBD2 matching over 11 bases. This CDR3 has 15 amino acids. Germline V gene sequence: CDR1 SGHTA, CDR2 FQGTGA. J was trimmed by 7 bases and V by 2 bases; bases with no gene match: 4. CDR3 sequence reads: CASSLVAGGGNEQFF. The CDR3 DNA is TGTGCCAGCAGCTTAGTAGCGGGAGGGGGGAATGAGCAGTTCTTC.

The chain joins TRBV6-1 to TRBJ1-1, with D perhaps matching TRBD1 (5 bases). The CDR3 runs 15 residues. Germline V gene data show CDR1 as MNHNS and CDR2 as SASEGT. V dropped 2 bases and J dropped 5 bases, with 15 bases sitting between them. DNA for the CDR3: TGTGCCAGCAGTGAACCGGGGGAGGGTTGGACTGAAGCTTTCTTT. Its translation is CASSEPGEGWTEAFF.

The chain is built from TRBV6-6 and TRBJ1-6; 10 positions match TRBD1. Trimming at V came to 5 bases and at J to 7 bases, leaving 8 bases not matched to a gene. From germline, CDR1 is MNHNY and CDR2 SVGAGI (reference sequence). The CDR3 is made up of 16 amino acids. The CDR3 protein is CASSRQGAVGNSPLHF. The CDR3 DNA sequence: TGTGCCAGCAGTCGACAGGGGGCGGTCGGAAATTCACCCCTCCACTTT.

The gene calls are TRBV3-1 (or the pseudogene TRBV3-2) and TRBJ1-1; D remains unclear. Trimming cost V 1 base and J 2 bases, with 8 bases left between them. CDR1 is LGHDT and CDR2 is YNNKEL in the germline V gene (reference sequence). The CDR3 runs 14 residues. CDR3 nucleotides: TGTGCCAGCAGCCAAGGGGCGGGCAACACTGAAGCTTTCTTT. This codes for CASSQGAGNTEAFF.

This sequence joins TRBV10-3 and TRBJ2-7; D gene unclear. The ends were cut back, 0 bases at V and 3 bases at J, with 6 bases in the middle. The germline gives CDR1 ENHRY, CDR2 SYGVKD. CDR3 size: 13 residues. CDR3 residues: CAISESDLYEQYF. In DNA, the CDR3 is TGTGCCATCAGTGAGTCTGACCTCTACGAGCAGTACTTC.

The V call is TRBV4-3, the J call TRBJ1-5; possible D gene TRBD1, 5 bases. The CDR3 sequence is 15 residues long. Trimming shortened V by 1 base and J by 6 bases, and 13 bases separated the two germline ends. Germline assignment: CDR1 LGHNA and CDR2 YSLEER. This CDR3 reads CASSQGSGLGQPQHF. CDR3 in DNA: TGCGCCAGCAGCCAAGGATCAGGGTTGGGTCAGCCCCAGCATTTT.

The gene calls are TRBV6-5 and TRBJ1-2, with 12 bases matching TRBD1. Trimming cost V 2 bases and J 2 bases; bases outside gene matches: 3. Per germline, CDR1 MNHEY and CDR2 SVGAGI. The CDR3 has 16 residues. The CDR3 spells CASSYGGQGANYGYTF. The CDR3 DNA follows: TGTGCCAGCAGTTACGGGGGACAGGGGGCCAACTATGGCTACACCTTC.

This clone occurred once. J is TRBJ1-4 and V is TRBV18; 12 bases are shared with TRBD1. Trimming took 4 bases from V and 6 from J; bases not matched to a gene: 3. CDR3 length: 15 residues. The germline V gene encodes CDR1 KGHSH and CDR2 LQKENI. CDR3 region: CASSQGQGAYEKLFF. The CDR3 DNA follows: TGTGCCAGCTCACAGGGACAGGGGGCTTATGAAAAACTGTTTTTT.

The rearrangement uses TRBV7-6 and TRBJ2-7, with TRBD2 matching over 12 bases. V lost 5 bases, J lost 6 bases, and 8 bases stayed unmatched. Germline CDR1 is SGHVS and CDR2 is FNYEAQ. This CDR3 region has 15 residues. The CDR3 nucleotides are TGTGCCAGCAGCCCAACACTAGCGGGAGGTCGCGAGCAGTACTTC. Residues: CASSPTLAGGREQYF.